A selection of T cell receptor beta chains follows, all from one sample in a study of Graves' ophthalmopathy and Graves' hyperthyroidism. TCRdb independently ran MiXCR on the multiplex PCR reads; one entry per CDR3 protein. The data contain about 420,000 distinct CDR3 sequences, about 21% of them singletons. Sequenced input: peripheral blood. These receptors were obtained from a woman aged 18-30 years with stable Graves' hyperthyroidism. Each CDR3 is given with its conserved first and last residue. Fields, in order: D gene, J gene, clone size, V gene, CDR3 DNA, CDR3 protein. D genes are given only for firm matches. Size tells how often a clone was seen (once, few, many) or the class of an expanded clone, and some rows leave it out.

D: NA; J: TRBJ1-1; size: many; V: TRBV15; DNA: TGTGCCACCAGCAGAGGAGGCAGTCTGAACACTGAAGCTTTCTTT; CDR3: CATSRGGSLNTEAFF
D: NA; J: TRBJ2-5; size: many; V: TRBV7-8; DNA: TGTGCCAGCAGCTTAGCCGGTGCAGGTCTCGAGACCCAGTACTTC; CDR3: CASSLAGAGLETQYF
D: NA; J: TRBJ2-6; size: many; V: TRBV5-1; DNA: TGCGCCAGCAGCTTGGTGTTGGGGGCTGGGGCCAACGTCCTGACTTTC; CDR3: CASSLVLGAGANVLTF
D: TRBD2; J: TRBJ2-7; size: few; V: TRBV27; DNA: TGTGCCAGCGCCCAAACTCCAGGCCGGGGGGCCTACGAGCAGTACTTC; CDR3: CASAQTPGRGAYEQYF
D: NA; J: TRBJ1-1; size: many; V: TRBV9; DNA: TGTGCCAGCAGCGTAGGTTCACATACTGAAGCTTTCTTT; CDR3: CASSVGSHTEAFF
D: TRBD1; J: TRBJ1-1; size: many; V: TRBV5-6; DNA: TGTGCCAGCAGCTTGGCAGGTTTACGCACAGGGGGATTAACTGAAGCTTTCTTT; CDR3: CASSLAGLRTGGLTEAFF
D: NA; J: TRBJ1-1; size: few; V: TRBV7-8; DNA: TGTGCCAGCAGCTTCGATCCCAGAATCCCGAACACTGATGCTTTCTTT; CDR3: CASSFDPRIPNTDAFF
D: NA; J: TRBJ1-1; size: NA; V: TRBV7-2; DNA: TGTGCCAGCAGCTCACTCGGCAGGGCACTAGAAGCTTTCTTT; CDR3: CASSSLGRALEAFF
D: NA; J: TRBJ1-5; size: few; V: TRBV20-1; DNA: TGCAGTGCCGGGACTCAGCCCCAGCATTTT; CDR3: CSAGTQPQHF
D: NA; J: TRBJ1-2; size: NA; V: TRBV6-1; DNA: TGTGCCAGCAGAAAGGACAGCAACTATGGCTACACCTTC; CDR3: CASRKDSNYGYTF
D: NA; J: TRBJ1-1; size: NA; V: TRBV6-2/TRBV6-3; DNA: TGTGCTAGCAGTTACTCGGCGAAGTCTGAAGCTTTCTTT; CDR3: CASSYSAKSEAFF
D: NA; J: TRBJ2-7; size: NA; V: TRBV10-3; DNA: TGTGCCATCAGTGAGTCGAAGGGGAGCCCGCAGTACTTC; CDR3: CAISESKGSPQYF
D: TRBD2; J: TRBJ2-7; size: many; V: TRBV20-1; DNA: TGCAGTGCTAAAAGACTAGCGGGTACCTACGAGCAGTACTTC; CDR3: CSAKRLAGTYEQYF
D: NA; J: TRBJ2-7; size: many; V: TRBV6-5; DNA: TGTGCCAGCAGTTGGCAAGGTTCTTCCTACGAGCAGTACTTC; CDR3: CASSWQGSSYEQYF
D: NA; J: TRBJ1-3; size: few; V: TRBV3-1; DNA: TGTGCCAGCAGCCAAGATGTGCAGGTAGCTGGAAACACCATATATTTT; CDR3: CASSQDVQVAGNTIYF
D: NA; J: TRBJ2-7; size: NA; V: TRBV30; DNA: TGTGCCTGGAGTGGTAAGGAGCAGTACTTC; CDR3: CAWSGKEQYF
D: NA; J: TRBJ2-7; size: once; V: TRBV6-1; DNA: TGTGCCAGTACACCGGGCATCTACGAGCAGTACTTC; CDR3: CASTPGIYEQYF
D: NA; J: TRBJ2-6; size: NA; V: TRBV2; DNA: TGTGCCAGCAGCCTCCCCCACTCTGGGGCCAACGTCCTGACTTTC; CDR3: CASSLPHSGANVLTF
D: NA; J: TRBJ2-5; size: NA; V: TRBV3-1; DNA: TGTGCCAGCAGCCGGATGGGGGAGACCCAGTACTTC; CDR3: CASSRMGETQYF
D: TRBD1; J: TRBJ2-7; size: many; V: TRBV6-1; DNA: TGTGCCAGCACCCGGGGGACAGGGGTTGACGAGCAGTACTTC; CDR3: CASTRGTGVDEQYF
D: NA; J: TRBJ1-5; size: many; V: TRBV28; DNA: TGTGCCAGCAGTTTCCGCAGGCCCTATAGCAATCAGCCCCAGCATTTT; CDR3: CASSFRRPYSNQPQHF
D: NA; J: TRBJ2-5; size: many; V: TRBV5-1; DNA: TGCGCCAGCAGCTTGGAGGATGTGGGACTCGGTACCCAGTACTTC; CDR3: CASSLEDVGLGTQYF
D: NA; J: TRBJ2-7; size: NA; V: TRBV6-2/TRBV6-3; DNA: TGTGCCAGCAGTTGGACCAACAGGGGACCGGGGGGATACGAGCAGTACTTC; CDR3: CASSWTNRGPGGYEQYF
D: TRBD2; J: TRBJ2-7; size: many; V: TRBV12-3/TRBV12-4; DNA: TGTGCCAGTACCGTCTCGCTAGCGGGAGATCTGGGATGCGAGCAGTACTTC; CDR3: CASTVSLAGDLGCEQYF
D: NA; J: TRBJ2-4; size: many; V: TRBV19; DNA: TGTGCCAGTAGTGAGCGACGGGGGCAAGGGGGAAACATTCAGTACTTC; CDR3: CASSERRGQGGNIQYF
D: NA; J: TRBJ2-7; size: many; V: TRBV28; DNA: TGTGCCAGCAGTACGGGGTCGGGGGACGAGCAGTACTTC; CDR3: CASSTGSGDEQYF
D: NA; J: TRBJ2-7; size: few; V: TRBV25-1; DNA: TGTGCCAGCAGTCCCAGTGAGAGGCGCGAGCAGTACTTC; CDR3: CASSPSERREQYF